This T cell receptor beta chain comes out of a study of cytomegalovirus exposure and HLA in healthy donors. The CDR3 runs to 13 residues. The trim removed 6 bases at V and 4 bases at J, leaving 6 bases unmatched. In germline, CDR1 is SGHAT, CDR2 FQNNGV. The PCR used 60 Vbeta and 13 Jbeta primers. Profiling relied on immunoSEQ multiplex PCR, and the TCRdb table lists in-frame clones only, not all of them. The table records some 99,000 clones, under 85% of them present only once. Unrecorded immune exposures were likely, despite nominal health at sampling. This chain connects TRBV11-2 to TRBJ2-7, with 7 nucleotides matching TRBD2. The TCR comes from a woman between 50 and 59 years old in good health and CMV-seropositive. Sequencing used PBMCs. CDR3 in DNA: TGTGCCAGCAGACAACTACTAGCGTACGAGCAGTACTTC. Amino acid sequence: CASRQLLAYEQYF.